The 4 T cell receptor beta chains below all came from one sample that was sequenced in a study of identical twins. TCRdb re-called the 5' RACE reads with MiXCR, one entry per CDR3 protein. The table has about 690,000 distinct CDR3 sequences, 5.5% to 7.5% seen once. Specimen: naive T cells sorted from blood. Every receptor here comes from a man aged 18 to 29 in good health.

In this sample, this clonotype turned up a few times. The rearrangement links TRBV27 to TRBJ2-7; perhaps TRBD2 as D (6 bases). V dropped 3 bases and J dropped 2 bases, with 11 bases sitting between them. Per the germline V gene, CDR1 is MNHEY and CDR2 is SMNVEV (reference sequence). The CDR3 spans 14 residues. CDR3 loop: CASSLRGSAYEQYF. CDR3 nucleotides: TGTGCCAGCAGTTTGCGGGGCTCAGCCTACGAGCAGTACTTC.

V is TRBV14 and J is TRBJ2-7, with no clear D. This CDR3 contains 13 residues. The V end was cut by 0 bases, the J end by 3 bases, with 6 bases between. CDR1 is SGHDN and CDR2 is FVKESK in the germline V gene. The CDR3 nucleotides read TGTGCCAGCAGCCAAGACCACGGCTACGAGCAGTACGTC. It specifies CASSQDHGYEQYV.

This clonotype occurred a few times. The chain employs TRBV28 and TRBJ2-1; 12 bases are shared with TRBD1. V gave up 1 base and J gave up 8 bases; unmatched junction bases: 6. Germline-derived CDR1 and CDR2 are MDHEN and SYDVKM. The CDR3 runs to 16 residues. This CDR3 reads CASSLFGTGGLDEQFF. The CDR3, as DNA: TGTGCCAGCAGTTTATTTGGGACAGGGGGCCTCGATGAGCAGTTCTTC.

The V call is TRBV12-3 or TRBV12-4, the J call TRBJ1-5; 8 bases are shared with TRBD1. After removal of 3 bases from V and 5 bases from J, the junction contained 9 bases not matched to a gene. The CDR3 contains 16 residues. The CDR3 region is CASSFGTGASDQPQHF. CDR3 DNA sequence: TGTGCCAGCAGTTTTGGGACAGGCGCGTCTGATCAGCCCCAGCATTTT.